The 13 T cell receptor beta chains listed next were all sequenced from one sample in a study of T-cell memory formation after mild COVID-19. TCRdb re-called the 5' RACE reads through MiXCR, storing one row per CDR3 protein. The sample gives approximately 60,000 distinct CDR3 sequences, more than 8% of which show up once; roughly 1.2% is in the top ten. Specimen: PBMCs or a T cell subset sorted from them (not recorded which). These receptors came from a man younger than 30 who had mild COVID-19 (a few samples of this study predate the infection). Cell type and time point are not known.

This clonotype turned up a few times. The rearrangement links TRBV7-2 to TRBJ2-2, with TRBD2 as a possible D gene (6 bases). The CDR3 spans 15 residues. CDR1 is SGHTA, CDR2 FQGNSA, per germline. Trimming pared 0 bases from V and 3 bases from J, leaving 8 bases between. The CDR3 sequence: CASSLAAGYTGELFF. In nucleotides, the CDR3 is TGTGCCAGCAGCTTAGCTGCGGGGTACACCGGGGAGCTGTTTTTT.

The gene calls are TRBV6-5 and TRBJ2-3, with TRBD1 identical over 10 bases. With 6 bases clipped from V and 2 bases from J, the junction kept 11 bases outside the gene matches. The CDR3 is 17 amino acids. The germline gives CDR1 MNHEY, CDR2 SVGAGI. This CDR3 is CASRNSPGQGLTDTQYF. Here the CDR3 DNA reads TGTGCCAGCAGGAACTCTCCGGGACAGGGGCTCACAGATACGCAGTATTTT.

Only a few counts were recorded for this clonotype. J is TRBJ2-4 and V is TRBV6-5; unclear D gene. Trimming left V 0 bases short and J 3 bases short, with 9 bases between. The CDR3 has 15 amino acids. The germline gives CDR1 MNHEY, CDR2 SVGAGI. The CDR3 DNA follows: TGTGCCAGCAGTTACTCGACGATGGGCAAAAACATTCAGTACTTC. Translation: CASSYSTMGKNIQYF.

CDR3 sequence reads: CSVVRQGVDTQYF. The CDR3 DNA reads TGCAGCGTTGTGCGGCAGGGGGTAGATACGCAGTATTTT. The J gene is TRBJ2-3, the V gene TRBV29-1; 7 bases match TRBD1. Germline values: CDR1 SQVTM, CDR2 ANQGSEA. Losses at the gene ends were 4 bases for V and 5 bases for J; bases not matched to a gene: 6. The CDR3 is 13 residues long.

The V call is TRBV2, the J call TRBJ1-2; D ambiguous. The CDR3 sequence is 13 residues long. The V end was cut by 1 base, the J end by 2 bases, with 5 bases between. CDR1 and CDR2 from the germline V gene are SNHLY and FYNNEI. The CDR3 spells CASSEVRNYGYTF. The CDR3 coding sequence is TGTGCCAGCAGTGAAGTTAGGAACTATGGCTACACCTTC.

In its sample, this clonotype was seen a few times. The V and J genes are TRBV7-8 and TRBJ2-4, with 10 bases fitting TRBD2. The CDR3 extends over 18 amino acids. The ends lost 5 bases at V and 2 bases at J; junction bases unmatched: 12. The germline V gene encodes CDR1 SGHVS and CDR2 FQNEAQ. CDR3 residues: CASSLALAGVGTKNIQYF. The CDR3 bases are TGTGCCAGCAGCCTGGCTCTAGCGGGGGTCGGTACCAAAAACATTCAGTACTTC.

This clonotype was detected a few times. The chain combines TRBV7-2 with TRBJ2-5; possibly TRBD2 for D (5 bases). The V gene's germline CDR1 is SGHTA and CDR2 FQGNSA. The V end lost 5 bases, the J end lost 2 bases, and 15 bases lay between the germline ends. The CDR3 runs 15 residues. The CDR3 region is CASSPRSDWQETQYF. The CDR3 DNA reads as TGTGCCAGCAGCCCCCGGTCGGACTGGCAAGAGACCCAGTACTTC. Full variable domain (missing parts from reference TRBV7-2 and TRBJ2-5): GAGVSQSPSNKVTEKGKDVELRCDPISGHTALYWYRQSLGQGLEFLIYFQGNSAPDKSGLPSDRFSAERTGGSVSTLTIQRTQQEDSAVYLCASSPRSDWQETQYFGPGTRLLVL.

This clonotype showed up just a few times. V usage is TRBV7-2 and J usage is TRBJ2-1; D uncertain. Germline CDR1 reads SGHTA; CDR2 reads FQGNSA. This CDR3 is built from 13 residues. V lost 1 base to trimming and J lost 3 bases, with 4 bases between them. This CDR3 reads CASSLDHYNEQFF. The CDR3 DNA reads TGTGCCAGCAGCTTAGACCACTACAATGAGCAGTTCTTC.

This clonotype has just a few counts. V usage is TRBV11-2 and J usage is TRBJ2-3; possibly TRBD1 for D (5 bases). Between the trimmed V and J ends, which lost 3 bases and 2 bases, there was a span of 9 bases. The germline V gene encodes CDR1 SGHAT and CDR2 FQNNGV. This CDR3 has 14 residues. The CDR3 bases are TGTGCCAGCAGCTTGGACACGGTCACAGATACGCAGTATTTT. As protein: CASSLDTVTDTQYF.

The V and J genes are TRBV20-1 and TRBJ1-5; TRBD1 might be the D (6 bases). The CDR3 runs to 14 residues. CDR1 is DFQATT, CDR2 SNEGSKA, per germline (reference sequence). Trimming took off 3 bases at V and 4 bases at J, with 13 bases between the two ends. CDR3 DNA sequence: TGCAGTGCTAGGGGAACAGGGTCGAATCAGCCCCAGCATTTT. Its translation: CSARGTGSNQPQHF.

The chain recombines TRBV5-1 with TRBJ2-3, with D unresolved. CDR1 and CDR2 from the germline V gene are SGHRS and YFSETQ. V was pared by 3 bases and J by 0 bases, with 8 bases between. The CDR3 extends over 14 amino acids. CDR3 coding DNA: TGCGCCAGCAGCTCTGACACTAGCACAGATACGCAGTATTTT. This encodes CASSSDTSTDTQYF. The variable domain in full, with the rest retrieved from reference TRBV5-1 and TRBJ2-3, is KAGVTQTPRYLIKTRGQQVTLSCSPISGHRSVSWYQQTPGQGLQFLFEYFSETQRNKGNFPGRFSGRQFSNSRSEMNVSTLELGDSALYLCASSSDTSTDTQYFGPGTRLTVL.

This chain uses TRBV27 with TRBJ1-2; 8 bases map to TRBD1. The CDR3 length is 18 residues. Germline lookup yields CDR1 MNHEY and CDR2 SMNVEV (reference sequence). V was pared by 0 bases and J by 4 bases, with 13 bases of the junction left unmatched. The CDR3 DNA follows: TGTGCCAGCAGTTTATCGGGGGGACCGGACAGGGCCACCTATGGCTACACCTTC. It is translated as CASSLSGGPDRATYGYTF.

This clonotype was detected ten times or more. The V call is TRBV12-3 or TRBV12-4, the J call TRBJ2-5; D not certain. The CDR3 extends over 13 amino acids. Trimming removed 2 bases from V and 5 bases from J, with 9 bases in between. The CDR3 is CASSLISGETQYF. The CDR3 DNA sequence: TGTGCCAGCAGTTTAATTAGTGGCGAGACCCAGTACTTC.